These 9 T cell receptor beta chains share one sample of origin, sequenced in a study of regulatory T cells in long-lasting Graves disease. Specified time point: newly diagnosed GD, antithyroid drugs for less than 3 months. TCR sequences were obtained from RNA taken from PBMCs. The TCR beta library used iRepertoire HTBI primers with Arm-PCR amplification of CDR3. From the multiplex PCR reads, TCRdb called clonotypes with MiXCR, one entry per CDR3 protein. The table shows roughly 560,000 distinct CDR3 sequences, with around 12% occurring only once. These data also formed part of another study, on T cells in Graves' hyperthyroidism and ophthalmopathy.

Sequenced here: peripheral blood mononuclear cells (PBMCs), sampled at new diagnosis, from a patient treated with antithyroid drugs. The receptors derive from a woman younger than 45 with Graves disease.

V and J are TRBV3-1 and TRBJ1-4, with 7 bases matching TRBD1. The CDR3 spans 14 residues. Germline loops: CDR1 LGHDT, CDR2 YNNKEL (reference sequence). V lost 4 bases, J lost 10 bases, and 9 bases stayed unmatched. The CDR3, as DNA: TGTGCCAGCAGCCGACAGGGTGGAGAAGGAAAACTGTTTTTT. It specifies CASSRQGGEGKLFF. Supplemented by reference TRBV3-1 and TRBJ1-4, the full variable domain reads DTAVSQTPKYLVTQMGNDKSIKCEQNLGHDTMYWYKQDSKKFLKIMFSYNNKELIINETVPNRFSPKSPDKAHLNLHINSLELGDSAVYFCASSRQGGEGKLFFGSGTQLSVL.

Worth noting for this clonotype: The junction and the germline gene differ at one end; a read error may be behind it. In DNA, the CDR3 is TGTACCAGCAGTCCAACTTTTCCCCGGGACAGGCGATCCTACGAGCAGTACTTC. It translates to CTSSPTFPRDRRSYEQYF. This sequence joins TRBV6-1 and TRBJ2-7; 8 bases line up with TRBD1. This CDR3 comprises 18 residues. CDR1 is MNHNS and CDR2 is SASEGT in the germline V gene.

This clonotype was seen ten or more times. The J gene is TRBJ1-1, the V gene TRBV11-2, with D perhaps matching TRBD1 (5 bases). V shed 2 bases and J shed 4 bases, with 11 bases lying between them. Germline CDR1 SGHAT, CDR2 FQNNGV. This CDR3 has 14 residues. CDR3 sequence (DNA): TGTGCCAGCAGCTTACAGGGTATGGGCACTGAAGCTTTCTTT. Amino acid sequence: CASSLQGMGTEAFF.

The genes are TRBV7-3 and TRBJ2-1; 8 bases are a match to TRBD2. This CDR3 is built from 17 residues. V dropped 5 bases and J dropped 0; count of bases not matched to a gene: 9. Germline V gene lookup returns CDR1 SGHTA and CDR2 FQGTGA. The CDR3 sequence is CASSQSGLAGSYNEQFF. The CDR3 coding sequence is TGTGCCAGCAGCCAATCTGGACTAGCAGGCTCCTACAATGAGCAGTTCTTC.

This clonotype came up many times. The chain recombines TRBV11-2 with TRBJ1-2; possible D gene TRBD1, 5 bases. The germline V and J ends were trimmed by 2 bases and 0 bases, with 10 bases remaining between them. The CDR3 loop spans 15 amino acids. Germline V lookup: CDR1 SGHAT, CDR2 FQNNGV. The CDR3 is CASSLTGPSNYGYTF. CDR3 bases: TGTGCCAGCAGCTTAACGGGACCTTCTAACTATGGCTACACCTTC.

This clonotype was observed many times. This chain uses TRBV7-9 with TRBJ1-2; no definite D call. V was shortened by 1 base and J by 7 bases, with 4 bases between the two germline ends. The CDR3 is 11 amino acids. From germline, CDR1 is SEHNR and CDR2 FQNEAQ (reference sequence). The CDR3 here is CASSLEAGYTF. Written as DNA, the CDR3 is TGTGCCAGCAGCTTAGAGGCTGGCTACACCTTC.

Ten or more counts support this clonotype. The V call is TRBV15, the J call TRBJ2-1, with D perhaps matching TRBD1 or TRBD2 (5 bases each). From germline, CDR1 is LNHNV and CDR2 YYDKDF (reference sequence). V gave up 8 bases and J gave up 0 bases, with 14 bases separating them. The CDR3 extends over 15 amino acids. The CDR3 sequence is CATGTDGNSYNEQFF. The DNA of the CDR3 is TGTGCCACCGGGACGGACGGGAACTCCTACAATGAGCAGTTCTTC.

There are many counts of this clonotype. The V gene is TRBV6-1, the J gene TRBJ2-7; 9 bases fit TRBD2. This CDR3 contains 15 residues. V shed 6 bases and J 7 bases; nucleotides not matched to a gene: 13. From germline, CDR1 is MNHNS and CDR2 SASEGT. The chain's CDR3 is CASSLTSGIWEEQYF. The CDR3 coding sequence is TGTGCCAGCAGCCTGACTAGCGGCATTTGGGAAGAGCAGTACTTC.

J is TRBJ2-3 and V is TRBV19; D may be TRBD2 (5 bases). CDR3 size: 15 residues. Germline CDR1 reads LNHDA; CDR2 reads SQIVND (reference sequence). The V and J ends lost 3 bases and 4 bases respectively, with 14 bases between them. This CDR3 is CASSIKSGWADTQYF. DNA of the CDR3: TGTGCCAGTAGTATTAAGTCGGGGTGGGCAGATACGCAGTATTTT.